This T cell receptor (beta chain) was captured by sequencing in a study of glioma-infiltrating T cells. Study-level results: CDR3 overlap between tissue and blood was very small.

Concerning this clonotype itself: The antigen remains undetermined.

Amplification of TCR alpha and beta CDR3 regions from RNA used iRepertoire nested multiplex PCR. One-step reverse transcription and amplification started from about 100-400 ng of tissue mRNA or PBMC total RNA. TCRdb reprocessed the multiplex PCR reads with MiXCR, giving one entry per CDR3 protein. Here the sample spans 150,000 or so distinct CDR3 sequences, more than 35% being singletons. Germline V gene lookup returns CDR1 SGHRS and CDR2 YFSETQ. The CDR3 covers 14 residues. V was trimmed by 2 bases and J by 13 bases, leaving 21 bases between them. The rearrangement links TRBV5-1 to TRBJ2-5; perhaps TRBD1 as D (5 bases). The sample taken for sequencing was glioma tissue, nonneoplastic brain tissue, or PBMCs (not recorded which). This TCR was sampled from a human donor with low-grade glioma or glioblastoma, undergoing nonglioma brain surgery, or in good health (not recorded which). In DNA form, the CDR3 reads TGCGCCAGCAGCTTCTCCAGGGCGTCTTACGAGCGGTACTTC. It yields the protein CASSFSRASYERYF.